This paragraph covers one T cell receptor beta chain sequence. Trimming shortened V by 1 base and J by 7 bases, and 7 bases separated the two germline ends. From germline, CDR1 is LGHNT and CDR2 FRNRAP. The CDR3 consists of 13 residues. This sample is part of a study of technical replicates of blood from four donors. Sequencing was performed with immunoSEQ multiplex PCR; in TCRdb, only in-frame clones are kept and a portion is missing. Of about 61,000 clones in the sample, approximately 97% are singletons; the top ten hold over 0.15%. The sequence came from a human donor in good health. What was sequenced was T cells isolated from PBMCs. The V call is TRBV12-5, the J call TRBJ2-2; a possible D gene is TRBD2 (5 bases). The CDR3 sequence: CASGLGGSGELFF. CDR3 DNA sequence: TGTGCTAGTGGTTTGGGAGGGAGCGGGGAGCTGTTTTTT.